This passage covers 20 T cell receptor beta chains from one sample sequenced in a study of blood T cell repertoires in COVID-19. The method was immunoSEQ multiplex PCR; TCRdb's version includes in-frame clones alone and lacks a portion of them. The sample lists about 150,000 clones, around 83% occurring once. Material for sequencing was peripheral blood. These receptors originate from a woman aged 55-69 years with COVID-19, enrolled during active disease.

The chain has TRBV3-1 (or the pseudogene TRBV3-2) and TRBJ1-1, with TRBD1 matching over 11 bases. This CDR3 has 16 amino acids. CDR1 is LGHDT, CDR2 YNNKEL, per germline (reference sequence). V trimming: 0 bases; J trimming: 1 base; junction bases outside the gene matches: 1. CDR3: CASSQDGTGGNTEAFF. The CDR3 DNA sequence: TGTGCCAGCAGCCAAGATGGGACAGGGGGGAACACTGAAGCTTTCTTT.

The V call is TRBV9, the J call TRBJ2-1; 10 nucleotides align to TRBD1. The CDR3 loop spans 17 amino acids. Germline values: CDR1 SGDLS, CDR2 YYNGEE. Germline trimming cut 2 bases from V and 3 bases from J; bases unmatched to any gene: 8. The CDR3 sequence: CASSVRDRGLGYNEQFF. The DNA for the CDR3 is TGTGCCAGCAGCGTCCGGGACAGGGGACTAGGCTACAATGAGCAGTTCTTC. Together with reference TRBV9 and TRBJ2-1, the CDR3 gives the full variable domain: DSGVTQTPKHLITATGQRVTLRCSPRSGDLSVYWYQQSLDQGLQFLIQYYNGEERAKGNILERFSAQQFPDLHSELNLSSLELGDSALYFCASSVRDRGLGYNEQFFGPGTRLTVL.

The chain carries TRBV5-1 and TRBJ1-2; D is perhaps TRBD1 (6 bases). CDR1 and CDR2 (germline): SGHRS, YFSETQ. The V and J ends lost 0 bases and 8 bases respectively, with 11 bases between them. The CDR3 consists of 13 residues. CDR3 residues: CASSLGTAGGYTF. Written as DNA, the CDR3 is TGCGCCAGCAGCTTGGGGACAGCAGGCGGCTACACCTTC.

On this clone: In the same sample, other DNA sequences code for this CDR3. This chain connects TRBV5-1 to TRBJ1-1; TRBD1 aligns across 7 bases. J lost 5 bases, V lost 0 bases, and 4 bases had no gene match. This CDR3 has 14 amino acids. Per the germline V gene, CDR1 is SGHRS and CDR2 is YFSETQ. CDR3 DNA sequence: TGCGCCAGCAGCTTGGAGACAGGGAGGACTGAAGCTTTCTTT. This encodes CASSLETGRTEAFF. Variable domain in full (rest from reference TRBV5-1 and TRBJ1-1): KAGVTQTPRYLIKTRGQQVTLSCSPISGHRSVSWYQQTPGQGLQFLFEYFSETQRNKGNFPGRFSGRQFSNSRSEMNVSTLELGDSALYLCASSLETGRTEAFFGQGTRLTVV.

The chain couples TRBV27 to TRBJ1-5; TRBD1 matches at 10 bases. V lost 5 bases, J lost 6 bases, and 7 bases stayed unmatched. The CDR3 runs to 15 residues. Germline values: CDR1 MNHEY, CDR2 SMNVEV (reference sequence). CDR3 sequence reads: CASSPGGQGSQPQHF. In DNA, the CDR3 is TGTGCCAGCAGTCCAGGGGGACAGGGGAGTCAGCCCCAGCATTTT.

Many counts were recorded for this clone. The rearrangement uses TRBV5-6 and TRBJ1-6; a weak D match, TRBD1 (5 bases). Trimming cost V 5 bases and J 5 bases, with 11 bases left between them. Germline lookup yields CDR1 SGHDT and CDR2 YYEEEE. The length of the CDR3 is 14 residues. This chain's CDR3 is CASSSDRHNSPLHF. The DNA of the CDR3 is TGTGCCAGCAGTTCCGACAGACATAATTCACCCCTCCACTTT. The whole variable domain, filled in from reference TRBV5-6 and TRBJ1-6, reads DAGVTQSPTHLIKTRGQQVTLRCSPKSGHDTVSWYQQALGQGPQFIFQYYEEEERQRGNFPDRFSGHQFPNYSSELNVNALLLGDSALYLCASSSDRHNSPLHFGNGTRLTVT.

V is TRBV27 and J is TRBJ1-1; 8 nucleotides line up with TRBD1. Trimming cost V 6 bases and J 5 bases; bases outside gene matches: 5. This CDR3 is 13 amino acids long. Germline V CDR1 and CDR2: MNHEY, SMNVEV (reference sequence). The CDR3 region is CASRTGVGTEAFF. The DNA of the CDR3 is TGTGCCAGCAGGACAGGGGTGGGGACTGAAGCTTTCTTT.

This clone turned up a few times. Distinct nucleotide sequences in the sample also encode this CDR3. CDR3 sequence reads: CSVTTGTEAFF. The CDR3 bases are TGCAGCGTTACGACTGGGACTGAAGCTTTCTTT. The gene calls are TRBV29-1 and TRBJ1-1; D unresolved. V gave up 5 bases and J gave up 5 bases, with 9 bases separating them. CDR3 length: 11 amino acids. Germline V lookup: CDR1 SQVTM, CDR2 ANQGSEA.

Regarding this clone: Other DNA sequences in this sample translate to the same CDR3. CDR3 nucleotides: TGTGCCAGCAGTTACGGAGGGAGAGGCAATGAGCAGTTCTTC. It encodes CASSYGGRGNEQFF. The chain has TRBV6-2 or TRBV6-3 and TRBJ2-1; weak D call: TRBD2 (6 bases). The CDR3 totals 14 residues. Trimming removed 2 bases from V and 6 bases from J, with 11 bases in between. From germline, CDR1 is MNHEY and CDR2 SVGEGT.

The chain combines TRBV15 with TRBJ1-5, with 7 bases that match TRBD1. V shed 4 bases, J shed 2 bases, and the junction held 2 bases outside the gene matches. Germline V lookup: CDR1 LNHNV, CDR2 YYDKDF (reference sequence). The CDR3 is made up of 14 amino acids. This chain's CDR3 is CATSITGGNQPQHF. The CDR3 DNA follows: TGTGCCACCAGCATAACAGGGGGCAATCAGCCCCAGCATTTT.

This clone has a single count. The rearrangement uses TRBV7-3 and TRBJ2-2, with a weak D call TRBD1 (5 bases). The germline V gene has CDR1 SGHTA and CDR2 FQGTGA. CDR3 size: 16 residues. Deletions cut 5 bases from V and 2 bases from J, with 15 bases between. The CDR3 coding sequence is TGTGCCAGCAGCCCTCGGACAACTTCCAACACCGGGGAGCTGTTTTTT. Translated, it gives CASSPRTTSNTGELFF.

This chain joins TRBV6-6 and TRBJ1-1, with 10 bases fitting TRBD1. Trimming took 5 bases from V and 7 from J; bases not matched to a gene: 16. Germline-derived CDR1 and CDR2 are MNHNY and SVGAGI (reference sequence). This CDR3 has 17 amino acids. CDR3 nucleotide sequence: TGTGCCAGCAGTCCTCGGACAGGGGGGGAGCGGGTTCGTGAAGCTTTCTTT. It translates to CASSPRTGGERVREAFF.

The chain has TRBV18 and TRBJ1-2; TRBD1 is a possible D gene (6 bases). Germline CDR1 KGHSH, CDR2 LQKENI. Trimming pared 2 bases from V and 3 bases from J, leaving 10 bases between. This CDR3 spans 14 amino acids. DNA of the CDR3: TGTGCCAGCTCACCAACCAGGACAGACTATGGCTACACCTTC. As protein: CASSPTRTDYGYTF.

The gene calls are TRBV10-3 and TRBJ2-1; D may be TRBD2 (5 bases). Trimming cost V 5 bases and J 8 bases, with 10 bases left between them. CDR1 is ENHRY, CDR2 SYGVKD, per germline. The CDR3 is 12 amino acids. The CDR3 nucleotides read TGTGCCATCAGTCAGAGGGCCTATGAGCAGTTCTTC. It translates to CAISQRAYEQFF.

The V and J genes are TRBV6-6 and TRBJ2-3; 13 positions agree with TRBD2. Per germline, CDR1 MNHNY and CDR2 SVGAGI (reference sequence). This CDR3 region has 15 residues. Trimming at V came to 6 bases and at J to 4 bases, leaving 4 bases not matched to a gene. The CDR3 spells CASRALAGGSDTQYF. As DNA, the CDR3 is TGTGCCAGCAGGGCACTAGCGGGAGGGTCAGATACGCAGTATTTT.

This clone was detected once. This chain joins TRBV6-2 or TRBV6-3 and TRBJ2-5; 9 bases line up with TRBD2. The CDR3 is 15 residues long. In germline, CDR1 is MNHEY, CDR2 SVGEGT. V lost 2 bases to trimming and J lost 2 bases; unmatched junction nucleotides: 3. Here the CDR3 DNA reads TGTGCCAGCAGTTACCCCCTAGCGGGGCAAGAGACCCAGTACTTC. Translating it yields CASSYPLAGQETQYF.

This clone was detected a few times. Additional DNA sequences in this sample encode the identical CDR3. CDR3 sequence: CASSTGTGEGYTF. The CDR3 DNA sequence: TGTGCCAGTAGTACAGGGACAGGAGAAGGCTACACCTTC. The genes are TRBV19 and TRBJ1-2; 8 nucleotides line up with TRBD1. J lost 8 bases, V lost 4 bases, and 6 bases had no gene match. The CDR3 runs 13 residues. Looked up from germline, CDR1 is LNHDA and CDR2 is SQIVND (reference sequence).

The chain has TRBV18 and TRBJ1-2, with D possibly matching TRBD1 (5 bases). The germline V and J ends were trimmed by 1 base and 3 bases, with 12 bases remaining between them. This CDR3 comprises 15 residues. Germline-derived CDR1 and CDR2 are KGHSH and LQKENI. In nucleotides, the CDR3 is TGTGCCAGCTCACCACAGGGGTTGAAAGACTATGGCTACACCTTC. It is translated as CASSPQGLKDYGYTF.

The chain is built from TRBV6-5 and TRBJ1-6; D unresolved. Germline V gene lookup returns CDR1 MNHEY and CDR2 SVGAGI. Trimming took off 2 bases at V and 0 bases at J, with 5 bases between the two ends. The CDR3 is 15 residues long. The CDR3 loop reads CASSYGSSYNSPLHF. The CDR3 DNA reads TGTGCCAGCAGTTACGGCAGCTCCTATAATTCACCCCTCCACTTT.

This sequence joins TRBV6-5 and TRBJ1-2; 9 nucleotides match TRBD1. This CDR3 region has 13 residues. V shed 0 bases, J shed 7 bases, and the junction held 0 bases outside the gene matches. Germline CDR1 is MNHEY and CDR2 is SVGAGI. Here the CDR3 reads CASSYSQGAGYTF. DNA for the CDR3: TGTGCCAGCAGTTACTCACAGGGGGCTGGCTACACCTTC.